This entry concerns a single T cell receptor beta chain. The sample is drawn from a study of T cells in tuberculosis. As for the study in general: The T cells targeted glucose monomycolate, a mycobacterial lipid, via CD1B.

Trimming took off 0 bases at V and 1 base at J, with 7 bases between the two ends. CDR1 and CDR2 from the germline V gene are SGHVS and FNYEAQ. This CDR3 is built from 14 residues. The method was immunoSEQ multiplex PCR; TCRdb's version includes in-frame clones alone and lacks a portion of them. There are roughly 45,000 clones in the sample; approximately 94% occur only once, and about 2% lies in the top ten. Sequenced material: PBMCs. V gene TRBV7-6 combines with J gene TRBJ2-7; the D gene is possibly TRBD2 (6 bases). This TCR came from a donor aged 10 to 29 with latent tuberculosis or without tuberculosis infection. Some clones in this sample may be carry-over from other donors' samples. For the CDR3, the DNA is TGTGCCAGCAGCTTAGCCGGGGGTTCCTACGAGCAGTACTTC. Residues: CASSLAGGSYEQYF.